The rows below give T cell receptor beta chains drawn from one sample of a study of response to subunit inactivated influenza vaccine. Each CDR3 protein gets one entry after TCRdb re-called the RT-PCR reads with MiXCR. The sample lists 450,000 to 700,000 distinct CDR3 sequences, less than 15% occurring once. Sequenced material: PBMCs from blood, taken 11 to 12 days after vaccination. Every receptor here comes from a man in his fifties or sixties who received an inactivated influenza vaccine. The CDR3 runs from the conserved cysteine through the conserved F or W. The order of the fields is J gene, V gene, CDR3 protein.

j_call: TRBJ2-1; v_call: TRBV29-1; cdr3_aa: CSGREGRRSYNDQFF
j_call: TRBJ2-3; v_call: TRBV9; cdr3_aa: CASSVAGGSEVDTQYF
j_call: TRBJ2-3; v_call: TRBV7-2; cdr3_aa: CASSRPPTPSTDTQYF
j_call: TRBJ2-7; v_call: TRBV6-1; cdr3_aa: CASTLGTGTGEQYF
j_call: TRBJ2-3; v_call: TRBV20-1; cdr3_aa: CSATTRGPDTQYF
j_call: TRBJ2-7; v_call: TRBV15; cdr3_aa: CATSRGGGRSYEQYF
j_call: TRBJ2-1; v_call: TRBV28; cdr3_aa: CASRISGRNEQFF
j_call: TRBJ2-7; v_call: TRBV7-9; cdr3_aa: CASSWSGGAEEQYF
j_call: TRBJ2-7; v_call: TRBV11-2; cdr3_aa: CASSFFVASGEVPYEQYF
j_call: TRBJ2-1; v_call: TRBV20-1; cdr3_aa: CSAGPYNEQFF
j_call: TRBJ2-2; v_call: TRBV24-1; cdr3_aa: CATSDPPPRASNTGELFF
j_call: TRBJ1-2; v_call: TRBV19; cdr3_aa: CASSNSRATYGYTF
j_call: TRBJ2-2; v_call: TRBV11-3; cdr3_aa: CASSPTRTSGELFF
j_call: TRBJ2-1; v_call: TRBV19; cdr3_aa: CASRGLAGPYNEQFF
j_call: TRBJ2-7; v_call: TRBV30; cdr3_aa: CAWSVGTSSYEQYF
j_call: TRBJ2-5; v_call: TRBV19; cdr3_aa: CASSIYLPGTGEQETQYF
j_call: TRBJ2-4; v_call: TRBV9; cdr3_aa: CASSVSPIATPNIQYF
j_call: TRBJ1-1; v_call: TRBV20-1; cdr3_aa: CSAILTGGVSEAFF
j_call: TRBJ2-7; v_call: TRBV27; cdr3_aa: CASSLYGQTSYEQYF
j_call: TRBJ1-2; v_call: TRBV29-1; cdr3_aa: CSATPTGGNGYTF
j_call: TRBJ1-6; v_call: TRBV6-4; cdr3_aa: CASSGPRGSPLHF
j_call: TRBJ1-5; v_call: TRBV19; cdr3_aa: CASSIAGPATTPQHF
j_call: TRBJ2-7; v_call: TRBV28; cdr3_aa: CASSLFPKKGREQYF
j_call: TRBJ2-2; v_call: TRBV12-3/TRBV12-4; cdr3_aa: CASSHVGLADTNTGELFF
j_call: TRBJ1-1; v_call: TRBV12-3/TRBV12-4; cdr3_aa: CASTLQVNTEAFF